This T cell receptor (beta chain) was identified during a study of cytomegalovirus exposure and HLA in healthy donors. The wider study: An earlier analysis identified some 110 million unique TCR beta sequences in 150 million to 200 million T cells.

Study-level results: Fewer than 200 TCR beta chains were listed as cytomegalovirus-associated. Certain sequence variants were highly shared and formed a cluster, and this cluster was likely a sequencing artifact. Per published reports, the classifier diagnosed cytomegalovirus status with high specificity and sensitivity.

To note about this clone: The antigen remains unidentified.

The germline gives CDR1 SEHNR, CDR2 FQNEAQ (reference sequence). This CDR3 region has 16 residues. V was shortened by 0 bases and J by 7 bases, with 16 bases between the two germline ends. Both 60 Vbeta primers and 13 Jbeta primers went into the PCR. Here immunoSEQ multiplex PCR was the method, and the copy in TCRdb shows in-frame clones only, minus some. The sample shows 210,000 or so clones, over 65% of them seen only once. The receptor comes from a human donor in good health. V gene TRBV7-9 combines with J gene TRBJ2-1; possibly TRBD2 for D (6 bases). Sequencing was done on a sample of PBMCs. Here the CDR3 DNA reads TGTGCCAGCAGCTTAGCCCCTACGGGAGTAGAAAATGAGCAGTTCTTC. Its protein product is CASSLAPTGVENEQFF.